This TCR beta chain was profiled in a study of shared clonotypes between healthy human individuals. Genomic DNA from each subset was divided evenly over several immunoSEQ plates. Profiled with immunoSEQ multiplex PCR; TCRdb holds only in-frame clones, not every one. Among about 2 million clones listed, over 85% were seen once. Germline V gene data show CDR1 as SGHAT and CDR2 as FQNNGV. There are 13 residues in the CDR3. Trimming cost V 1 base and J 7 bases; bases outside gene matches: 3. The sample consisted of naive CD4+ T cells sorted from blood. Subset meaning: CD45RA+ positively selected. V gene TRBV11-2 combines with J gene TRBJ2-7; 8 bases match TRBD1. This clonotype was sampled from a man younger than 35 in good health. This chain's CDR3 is CASSLGRTGEQYF. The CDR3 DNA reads TGTGCCAGCAGCTTAGGGAGGACAGGGGAGCAGTACTTC. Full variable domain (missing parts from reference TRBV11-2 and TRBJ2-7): EAGVAQSPRYKIIEKRQSVAFWCNPISGHATLYWYQQILGQGPKLLIQFQNNGVVDDSQLPKDRFSAERLKGVDSTLKIQPAKLEDSAVYLCASSLGRTGEQYFGPGTRLTVT.